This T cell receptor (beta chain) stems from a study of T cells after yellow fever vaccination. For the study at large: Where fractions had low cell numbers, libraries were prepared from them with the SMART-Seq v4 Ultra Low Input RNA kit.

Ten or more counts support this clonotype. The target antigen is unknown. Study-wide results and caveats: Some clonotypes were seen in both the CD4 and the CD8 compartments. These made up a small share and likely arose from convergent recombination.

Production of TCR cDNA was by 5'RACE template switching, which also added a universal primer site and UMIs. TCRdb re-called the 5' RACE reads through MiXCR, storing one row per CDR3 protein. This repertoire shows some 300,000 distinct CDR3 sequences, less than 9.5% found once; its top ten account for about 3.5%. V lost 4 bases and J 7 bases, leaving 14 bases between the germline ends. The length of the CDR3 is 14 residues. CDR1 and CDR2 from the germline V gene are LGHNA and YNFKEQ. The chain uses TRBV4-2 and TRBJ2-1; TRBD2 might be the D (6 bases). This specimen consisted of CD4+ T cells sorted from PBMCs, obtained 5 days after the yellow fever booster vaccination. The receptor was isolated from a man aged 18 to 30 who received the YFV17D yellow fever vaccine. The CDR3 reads CASSLRGLTNEQFF. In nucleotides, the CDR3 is TGTGCCAGCAGCCTAAGGGGACTGACAAATGAGCAGTTCTTC.